Listed below are T cell receptor beta chains from one sample, sequenced in a study of OX40 agonist ivuxolimab in advanced cancers. TCRdb's copy holds only in-frame clones and misses some; the assay was immunoSEQ multiplex PCR. The data show fewer than 65,000 clones, around nine tenths seen once. Source: CD4+ or CD8+ T cells sorted from blood, taken in a trial of the OX40 agonist ivuxolimab. The receptors come from an adult with an advanced solid tumor such as melanoma, head and neck, liver or kidney cancer. Each CDR3 is given with its conserved first and last residue. A D gene is named only where the DNA matches it firmly. Size values are once, few and many counts, or a class for expanded clones, and some rows have none.

CDR3nt: TGTGCCAGCAGTTTCGGAAGGGATACGCAGTATTTT
CDR3aa: CASSFGRDTQYF
j_gene: TRBJ2-3
d_gene: NA
v_gene: TRBV28
abundance: NA

CDR3nt: TGTGCCAGCAGTTCTAGAGGGACAGTTGAAGCTTTCTTT
CDR3aa: CASSSRGTVEAFF
j_gene: TRBJ1-1
d_gene: TRBD1
v_gene: TRBV2
abundance: NA

CDR3nt: TGCGCCAGCAGCTTACAGGGGACTGGTGAAAAACTGTTTTTT
CDR3aa: CASSLQGTGEKLFF
j_gene: TRBJ1-4
d_gene: TRBD1
v_gene: TRBV5-1
abundance: NA

CDR3nt: TGTGCCAGCAGCTTGGCAGGGGGACCAGATACGCAGTATTTT
CDR3aa: CASSLAGGPDTQYF
j_gene: TRBJ2-3
d_gene: TRBD1
v_gene: TRBV5-5
abundance: NA

CDR3nt: TGTGCCAGCAGCTTATCGGGGGAGGTTAATGAGCAGTTCTTC
CDR3aa: CASSLSGEVNEQFF
j_gene: TRBJ2-1
d_gene: NA
v_gene: TRBV7-3
abundance: NA

CDR3nt: TGTGCCAGTAGTATTATCAACCGATCCAATCAGCCCCAGCATTTT
CDR3aa: CASSIINRSNQPQHF
j_gene: TRBJ1-5
d_gene: NA
v_gene: TRBV19
abundance: NA

CDR3nt: TGTGCCAGCAGAGGAGAATACGAGCAGTACTTC
CDR3aa: CASRGEYEQYF
j_gene: TRBJ2-7
d_gene: NA
v_gene: TRBV2
abundance: NA

CDR3nt: TGTGCCATCAGTGAGTGGTCAGAACTCTATGGCTACACCTTC
CDR3aa: CAISEWSELYGYTF
j_gene: TRBJ1-2
d_gene: NA
v_gene: TRBV10-3
abundance: NA

CDR3nt: TGTGCCAGCAGTTACTCCCCCGAGACTAGTCCGACCCAGTACTTC
CDR3aa: CASSYSPETSPTQYF
j_gene: TRBJ2-5
d_gene: NA
v_gene: TRBV6-5
abundance: NA

CDR3nt: TGTGCCAGCAGTGAAAGTGAGCGGCGGAGGGCCAACGTCCTGACTTTC
CDR3aa: CASSESERRRANVLTF
j_gene: TRBJ2-6
d_gene: NA
v_gene: TRBV6-1
abundance: NA

CDR3nt: TGTGCCAGCAGTGGGGGGACAGGGATGGAGACCCAGTACTTC
CDR3aa: CASSGGTGMETQYF
j_gene: TRBJ2-5
d_gene: TRBD1
v_gene: TRBV2
abundance: NA

CDR3nt: TGCAGCGTGGGGACTGTCTCCTACGAGCAGTACTTC
CDR3aa: CSVGTVSYEQYF
j_gene: TRBJ2-7
d_gene: NA
v_gene: TRBV29-1
abundance: NA

CDR3nt: TGTGCCAGCAGCCAGGGTAGGATAAGCATTCAGTACTTC
CDR3aa: CASSQGRISIQYF
j_gene: TRBJ2-4
d_gene: NA
v_gene: TRBV14
abundance: NA

CDR3nt: TGTGCCAGCGCGGGACTAGCGGCCAATGAGCAGTTCTTC
CDR3aa: CASAGLAANEQFF
j_gene: TRBJ2-1
d_gene: TRBD2
v_gene: TRBV2
abundance: NA

CDR3nt: TGCGCCAGCAGCCAGATACAGGGCCCCGCTGCTGAAGCTTTCTTT
CDR3aa: CASSQIQGPAAEAFF
j_gene: TRBJ1-1
d_gene: NA
v_gene: TRBV5-1
abundance: NA

CDR3nt: TGTGCCTGGGGCGGACAGGGTTTCGGCTACACCTTC
CDR3aa: CAWGGQGFGYTF
j_gene: TRBJ1-2
d_gene: TRBD1
v_gene: TRBV30
abundance: few